These T cell receptor beta chains were read from a single sample in a study of T and B cells in COVID-19 patients. Using its own MiXCR run on the multiplex PCR reads, TCRdb lists one record per CDR3 protein. The sample records fewer than 6,000 distinct CDR3 sequences, 27% being singletons. The source material was blood. All receptors derive from a human donor with active COVID-19. The donor label of this sample is uncertain. Both conserved end residues are part of each CDR3. Each record gives: D gene, V gene, J gene, clone size, CDR3 protein, CDR3 DNA. D genes are given only for firm matches. A clone size is listed for some rows: how often the clone was seen (once, few, many), or a class if it is expanded.

d_call: -
v_call: TRBV7-9
j_call: TRBJ2-7
clone_size: medium-sized
cdr3_aa: CASSFNEGLEQYF
cdr3_nt: TGTGCCAGCAGCTTCAACGAGGGGTTAGAGCAGTACTTC

d_call: TRBD2
v_call: TRBV27
j_call: TRBJ2-1
clone_size: -
cdr3_aa: CASSRHPAGVDNEQFF
cdr3_nt: TGTGCCAGCAGTCGTCACCCAGCGGGGGTCGACAATGAGCAGTTCTTC

d_call: TRBD1
v_call: TRBV19
j_call: TRBJ1-1
clone_size: medium-sized
cdr3_aa: CASSVDRVGRTEAFF
cdr3_nt: TGTGCCAGTAGTGTCGACAGGGTTGGTAGGACTGAAGCTTTCTTT

d_call: -
v_call: TRBV7-9
j_call: TRBJ2-1
clone_size: few
cdr3_aa: CASSLIGQGMSDEQFF
cdr3_nt: TGTGCCAGCAGCTTAATAGGGCAGGGGATGTCTGATGAGCAGTTCTTC

d_call: TRBD1
v_call: TRBV6-5
j_call: TRBJ1-5
clone_size: few
cdr3_aa: CASSRDRDSNQPQHF
cdr3_nt: TGTGCCAGCAGTCGGGACAGGGATAGCAATCAGCCCCAGCATTTT

d_call: -
v_call: TRBV7-6
j_call: TRBJ2-5
clone_size: few
cdr3_aa: CASSPGETQYF
cdr3_nt: TGTGCCAGCAGCCCCGGGGAGACCCAGTACTTC

d_call: -
v_call: TRBV14
j_call: TRBJ1-6
clone_size: few
cdr3_aa: CASSQVLVGWGYSPLHF
cdr3_nt: TGTGCCAGCAGCCAAGTCCTGGTGGGGTGGGGATATTCACCCCTCCACTTT

d_call: -
v_call: TRBV5-4
j_call: TRBJ2-7
clone_size: few
cdr3_aa: CASSLGWAGTYEQYF
cdr3_nt: TGTGCCAGCAGCTTGGGGTGGGCAGGGACCTACGAGCAGTACTTC

d_call: -
v_call: TRBV12-3/TRBV12-4
j_call: TRBJ2-2
clone_size: medium-sized
cdr3_aa: CASSLATGKVTGELFF
cdr3_nt: TGTGCCAGCAGTTTAGCGACGGGGAAGGTAACCGGGGAGCTGTTTTTT

d_call: -
v_call: TRBV27
j_call: TRBJ2-5
clone_size: -
cdr3_aa: CASSLMAAQETQYF
cdr3_nt: TGTGCCAGCAGTTTAATGGCAGCCCAAGAGACCCAGTACTTC

d_call: TRBD2
v_call: TRBV19
j_call: TRBJ2-7
clone_size: medium-sized
cdr3_aa: CASSSGRASSHEQYF
cdr3_nt: TGTGCCAGTAGCAGCGGGAGGGCCTCCAGCCACGAGCAGTACTTC

d_call: -
v_call: TRBV18
j_call: TRBJ2-5
clone_size: few
cdr3_aa: CASSYDRQETQYF
cdr3_nt: TGTGCCAGCTCATATGACAGGCAAGAGACCCAGTACTTC

d_call: -
v_call: TRBV6-5
j_call: TRBJ1-6
clone_size: few
cdr3_aa: CASRAGSQNSPLHF
cdr3_nt: TGTGCCAGCAGGGCCGGGTCTCAAAATTCACCCCTCCACTTT

d_call: -
v_call: TRBV6-2/TRBV6-3
j_call: TRBJ2-1
clone_size: -
cdr3_aa: CASGEDSGEGREQFF
cdr3_nt: TGTGCCAGCGGGGAGGACAGCGGGGAAGGGAGAGAGCAGTTCTTC

d_call: -
v_call: TRBV29-1
j_call: TRBJ2-2
clone_size: large
cdr3_aa: CSVADIGELFF
cdr3_nt: TGCAGCGTTGCCGACATCGGGGAGCTGTTTTTT

d_call: -
v_call: TRBV14
j_call: TRBJ2-7
clone_size: -
cdr3_aa: CASSLGHEQYF
cdr3_nt: TGTGCCAGCAGCCTGGGACACGAGCAGTACTTC

d_call: -
v_call: TRBV18
j_call: TRBJ1-4
clone_size: medium-sized
cdr3_aa: CASSPQGTNEKLFF
cdr3_nt: TGTGCCAGCTCACCACAGGGAACTAATGAAAAACTGTTTTTT

d_call: -
v_call: TRBV6-5
j_call: TRBJ1-2
clone_size: few
cdr3_aa: CASRVDRNYGYTF
cdr3_nt: TGTGCCAGCAGGGTTGACAGAAACTATGGCTACACCTTC

d_call: TRBD2
v_call: TRBV29-1
j_call: TRBJ2-1
clone_size: large
cdr3_aa: CSVRQTSGNEQFF
cdr3_nt: TGCAGCGTAAGACAGACTAGCGGGAATGAGCAGTTCTTC

d_call: -
v_call: TRBV5-1
j_call: TRBJ1-2
clone_size: -
cdr3_aa: CASSLVLAYGYTF
cdr3_nt: TGCGCCAGCAGCTTGGTCCTGGCATATGGCTACACCTTC

d_call: TRBD1
v_call: TRBV5-6
j_call: TRBJ2-7
clone_size: -
cdr3_aa: CASSQDVGTATYEQYF
cdr3_nt: TGCGCCAGCAGCCAAGATGTGGGGACAGCAACCTACGAGCAGTACTTC

d_call: TRBD2
v_call: TRBV11-2
j_call: TRBJ2-1
clone_size: -
cdr3_aa: CASSYRRSSGRLISYNEQFF
cdr3_nt: TGTGCCAGCAGCTACCGTAGGTCCAGCGGGAGGCTAATTTCCTACAATGAGCAGTTCTTC

d_call: -
v_call: TRBV13
j_call: TRBJ1-2
clone_size: -
cdr3_aa: CASSEVGRVKDGYTF
cdr3_nt: TGTGCCAGCAGTGAAGTTGGTAGGGTAAAGGATGGCTACACCTTC

d_call: TRBD1
v_call: TRBV19
j_call: TRBJ2-2
clone_size: medium-sized
cdr3_aa: CASSIEWDREDTGELFF
cdr3_nt: TGTGCCAGTAGTATAGAGTGGGACAGGGAGGACACCGGGGAGCTGTTTTTT

d_call: -
v_call: TRBV27
j_call: TRBJ1-1
clone_size: medium-sized
cdr3_aa: CASSPPGDTEAFF
cdr3_nt: TGTGCCAGCAGTCCCCCAGGGGACACTGAAGCTTTCTTT

d_call: -
v_call: TRBV7-6
j_call: TRBJ1-5
clone_size: -
cdr3_aa: CASSPTGGSDQPQHF
cdr3_nt: TGTGCCAGCAGTCCCACCGGGGGAAGCGATCAGCCCCAGCATTTT

d_call: TRBD1
v_call: TRBV5-4
j_call: TRBJ1-2
clone_size: -
cdr3_aa: CASSSYRGNYGYTF
cdr3_nt: TGTGCCAGCAGCTCCTACAGGGGTAACTATGGCTACACCTTC

d_call: TRBD2
v_call: TRBV24-1
j_call: TRBJ2-2
clone_size: -
cdr3_aa: CATSDTTRGAGELFF
cdr3_nt: TGTGCCACCAGTGATACAACACGGGGGGCCGGGGAGCTGTTTTTT

d_call: -
v_call: TRBV12-5
j_call: TRBJ1-2
clone_size: -
cdr3_aa: CASGLGPGAGGYTF
cdr3_nt: TGTGCTAGTGGTTTGGGTCCGGGGGCTGGTGGCTACACCTTC

d_call: -
v_call: TRBV5-6
j_call: TRBJ2-6
clone_size: -
cdr3_aa: CASSLQVSGANVLTF
cdr3_nt: TGTGCCAGCAGCTTGCAGGTCTCTGGGGCCAACGTCCTGACTTTC

d_call: -
v_call: TRBV5-1
j_call: TRBJ2-5
clone_size: -
cdr3_aa: CASSLEGGVGETQYF
cdr3_nt: TGCGCCAGCAGCTTGGAAGGGGGAGTGGGGGAGACCCAGTACTTC

d_call: -
v_call: TRBV6-5
j_call: TRBJ2-7
clone_size: medium-sized
cdr3_aa: CASSYSWRPELYEQYF
cdr3_nt: TGTGCCAGCAGTTACTCATGGCGGCCAGAACTATACGAGCAGTACTTC

d_call: -
v_call: TRBV13
j_call: TRBJ1-2
clone_size: once
cdr3_aa: CASRGRRGGSSLVYGYTF
cdr3_nt: TGTGCCAGCAGGGGGAGGCGCGGGGGCTCATCACTAGTCTATGGCTACACCTTC

d_call: -
v_call: TRBV5-6
j_call: TRBJ2-6
clone_size: large
cdr3_aa: CASSLEPTSGANVLTF
cdr3_nt: TGTGCCAGCAGCTTAGAACCGACCTCTGGGGCCAACGTCCTGACTTTC

d_call: -
v_call: TRBV5-4
j_call: TRBJ2-1
clone_size: medium-sized
cdr3_aa: CASSSQGLNEQFF
cdr3_nt: TGTGCCAGCAGCTCCCAGGGTCTCAATGAGCAGTTCTTC

d_call: -
v_call: TRBV19
j_call: TRBJ2-2
clone_size: medium-sized
cdr3_aa: CASSIQGSITGELFF
cdr3_nt: TGTGCCAGTAGTATTCAGGGGAGTATCACCGGGGAGCTGTTTTTT

d_call: -
v_call: TRBV5-1
j_call: TRBJ1-6
clone_size: -
cdr3_aa: CASSLGGQGSNSPLHF
cdr3_nt: TGCGCCAGCAGCTTGGGCGGACAAGGCTCTAATTCACCCCTCCACTTT

d_call: TRBD1
v_call: TRBV27
j_call: TRBJ2-2
clone_size: medium-sized
cdr3_aa: CASSSPGQGDTGELFF
cdr3_nt: TGTGCCAGCAGTTCTCCGGGACAGGGTGACACCGGGGAGCTGTTTTTT

d_call: -
v_call: TRBV12-3/TRBV12-4
j_call: TRBJ2-5
clone_size: few
cdr3_aa: CASSRPESQETQYF
cdr3_nt: TGTGCCAGCAGCCGGCCGGAGAGTCAAGAGACCCAGTACTTC

d_call: -
v_call: TRBV12-3/TRBV12-4
j_call: TRBJ2-7
clone_size: -
cdr3_aa: CASSLTGSFSYEQYF
cdr3_nt: TGTGCCAGCAGTCTCACAGGGTCGTTCTCCTACGAGCAGTACTTC

d_call: -
v_call: TRBV6-2/TRBV6-3
j_call: TRBJ1-1
clone_size: -
cdr3_aa: CASSDSYTEAFF
cdr3_nt: TGTGCCAGCTCGGACAGTTACACTGAAGCTTTCTTT

d_call: -
v_call: TRBV10-3
j_call: TRBJ2-1
clone_size: few
cdr3_aa: CAISPGTTYNEQFF
cdr3_nt: TGTGCCATCAGTCCGGGAACCACCTACAATGAGCAGTTCTTC

d_call: -
v_call: TRBV6-5
j_call: TRBJ1-1
clone_size: -
cdr3_aa: CASHRSLNTEAFF
cdr3_nt: TGTGCCAGCCACAGGAGCCTAAACACTGAAGCTTTCTTT

d_call: -
v_call: TRBV30
j_call: TRBJ2-7
clone_size: -
cdr3_aa: CAGGSGTGNYEQYF
cdr3_nt: TGTGCCGGGGGCTCCGGGACGGGAAACTACGAGCAGTACTTC

d_call: -
v_call: TRBV19
j_call: TRBJ1-1
clone_size: -
cdr3_aa: CASSPNPSEAFF
cdr3_nt: TGTGCCAGTAGTCCCAACCCCTCTGAAGCTTTCTTT

d_call: -
v_call: TRBV11-3
j_call: TRBJ2-2
clone_size: once
cdr3_aa: CASSPGWANTGELFF
cdr3_nt: TGTGCCAGCAGCCCGGGCTGGGCGAACACCGGGGAGCTGTTTTTT

d_call: -
v_call: TRBV7-9
j_call: TRBJ1-6
clone_size: -
cdr3_aa: CASSLADHSPLHF
cdr3_nt: TGTGCCAGCTCTCTGGCCGACCATTCACCCCTCCACTTT

d_call: TRBD1
v_call: TRBV13
j_call: TRBJ2-1
clone_size: medium-sized
cdr3_aa: CASSSSGTGGGEQFF
cdr3_nt: TGTGCCAGCAGCTCTTCCGGGACAGGGGGAGGTGAGCAGTTCTTC

d_call: -
v_call: TRBV19
j_call: TRBJ2-3
clone_size: medium-sized
cdr3_aa: CASSIRLARPDTQYF
cdr3_nt: TGTGCCAGTAGTATAAGGCTAGCGAGGCCAGATACGCAGTATTTT

d_call: TRBD1
v_call: TRBV7-9
j_call: TRBJ1-2
clone_size: few
cdr3_aa: CASSLEGGAKNGYTF
cdr3_nt: TGTGCCAGCAGCTTAGAAGGGGGCGCTAAAAACGGCTACACCTTC

d_call: -
v_call: TRBV12-3/TRBV12-4
j_call: TRBJ2-1
clone_size: few
cdr3_aa: CASSSLGSYNEQFF
cdr3_nt: TGTGCCAGCAGTTCCCTGGGCTCCTACAATGAGCAGTTCTTC